The text below deals with one T cell receptor beta chain. No antigen is known for it. The input lacks base qualities; no much larger clone sits a single base away. This sample is drawn from a study of T-cell memory formation after mild COVID-19 (TCRdb year 2021). In terms of the full investigation: Most TCR sequence clusters were specific to one of the two donors. In a couple of donors, T-cell clones that expanded and contracted after mild COVID-19 were followed by sequencing TCRalpha and TCRbeta repertoires longitudinally. The cohort comprised two young, previously healthy adult volunteers, one female and one male. Here is what the overall study found, with its caveats: Clones that contracted from day 15 to 85 showed balanced CD4/CD8 phenotypes, whereas a second wave of clones that expanded from day 15 to 37 leaned towards CD4+. Contracting CD4+ clones were found mainly in CM and EM memory subsets, while CD8+ clones were enriched in EMRA. The study covered only a couple of mild cases, and larger cohorts including severe cases with pre-infection samples were considered necessary. SARS-CoV-2 specificity of the second-wave clones peaking on day 37 was not confirmed. Some responding clones were detected in pre-infection memory, which suggested that pre-existing cross-reactive memory T cells had joined the SARS-CoV-2 response.

Sequenced on an Illumina NovaSeq 6000. cDNA libraries for TCRalpha and TCRbeta were prepared by 5'RACE using constant-segment primers, with sample barcodes and unique molecular identifiers added. Trizol reagent was used to extract RNA from every sample. Amplification of the libraries took two PCR steps, and the second step added a second sample barcode plus Illumina TruSeq adapters. Sequencing of the libraries was done on an Illumina NovaSeq, producing 2 x 150 bp paired-end reads. The original methods were these. Reads were demultiplexed and collapsed into UMI-guided consensus sequences with migec v1.2.7. Using mixcr v2.1.11, UMI consensuses were aligned to TRA and TRB V and J templates and then assembled into clonotypes. Clonotypes were classified as expanded or contracted when called significant by both edgeR and NoisET, with noise models trained on biological replicates. edgeR calls used a false discovery rate-adjusted p below 0.01 and a log2 fold-change threshold of 1. PCA with hierarchical clustering of max-normalized trajectories of the 1000 most abundant clonotypes was used as exploratory dynamics analysis. Separately sequenced CD4+ and CD8+ repertoires were used to assign a CD4 or CD8 phenotype to each responding clone. The public sequencing data were trimmed at Q25 with fastp and processed into clonotypes with MiXCR by TCRdb, which kept only in-frame beta chains. Entries that share a CDR3 protein sequence are merged under the most common genes and DNA. The V and J calls were not made by the authors but by TCRdb's processing. Present in this sample are about 470,000 distinct CDR3 sequences, 25% of which were seen just once. The ten largest clonotypes hold approximately 12% of the sample.

PBMCs were isolated by Ficoll-Paque density gradient centrifugation. The CDR3 contains 15 residues, cysteine and phenylalanine counted. Only the CDR3 DNA is retained, 45 bases long and in frame from the first base. V and J lose 1 base and 5 bases, and a span of 13 bases separates them. Sequences SGHRS (CDR1) and YFSETQ (CDR2) are obtained from the germline V gene. Sequencing input: PBMCs or a T cell subset sorted from them (not recorded which). The V gene is TRBV5-1 and the J gene is TRBJ2-1, and perhaps TRBD1 as D gene, on 6 matching bases. This receptor was identified in an adult woman who had mild COVID-19 (a few samples of this study predate the infection). The sample titles of this study are shuffled in the database, so cell type and time point are left out; the donor was told from shared clones. CDR3 reads: CASSLRPTGNNEQFF. Here is the DNA: TGCGCCAGCAGCTTGCGCCCAACAGGGAACAATGAGCAGTTCTTC.